This T cell receptor (beta chain) was observed in a study of T cells in Graves' hyperthyroidism and ophthalmopathy. Ophthalmopathy patients had Clinical Activity Score at least 3, NOSPECS grade at least 4, duration under 3 months. The diagnostic basis comprised clinical symptoms, serum thyroxine and TRAb, thyroid ultrasound and orbital computed tomography. Per the germline V gene, CDR1 is SQVTM and CDR2 is ANQGSEA. CDR3 length equals 14 residues. Trimming pared 6 bases from V and 0 bases from J, leaving 11 bases between. Amplified TCR beta CDR3 regions came from RNA transcripts. First-round RT-PCR targeting the TCR CDR3 was performed with the HTBI primer set. TCRdb processed the multiplex PCR reads anew with MiXCR; each CDR3 protein has one entry. The sample consists of approximately 570,000 distinct CDR3 sequences, 20% of them appearing once. This clonotype came up a few times.

The sample comprised blood. The sequence was obtained from a man aged 40-49 years with Graves' ophthalmopathy. This chain connects TRBV29-1 to TRBJ1-4, with a possible D match to TRBD1 (5 bases). Here the CDR3 reads CSVVPGTTNEKLFF. CDR3 nucleotides: TGCAGCGTGGTCCCAGGGACAACTAATGAAAAACTGTTTTTT.